This entry features one T cell receptor (beta chain) sequence. Clones were sequenced by immunoSEQ multiplex PCR, and TCRdb holds only the in-frame ones, with some missing. Here the sample spans some 140,000 clones, roughly 88% being singletons. The germline V and J ends were trimmed by 2 bases and 6 bases, with 14 bases remaining between them. Germline V lookup: CDR1 MDHEN, CDR2 SYDVKM. The CDR3 covers 16 residues. The data were obtained in a study of blood T cell repertoires in COVID-19. The sequenced sample was peripheral blood. This sequence joins TRBV28 and TRBJ1-6; D gene ambiguous. This receptor was taken from a man aged 60 to 69 with COVID-19, enrolled during active disease. The DNA for the CDR3 is TGTGCCAGCAGTTTAGGCGGACTGGGGTTTAATTCACCCCTCCACTTT. Translated, it gives CASSLGGLGFNSPLHF.